This T cell receptor (beta chain) is from a study of shared clonotypes between healthy human individuals. Nashville, Tennessee was home to all donors, who were Caucasian adults. V was clipped by 10 bases and J by 9 bases, with 16 bases between them. Looked up from germline, CDR1 is MNHNS and CDR2 is SASEGT. This CDR3 comprises 12 residues. The protocol was immunoSEQ multiplex PCR, while the TCRdb copy is restricted to in-frame clones and leaves out a portion. The repertoire holds hundreds of thousands of clones, with 70% to 80% as singletons. V and J are TRBV6-1 and TRBJ2-1; D gene unclear. The sequence derives from a woman aged 40 to 55 in good health. Some clones in this sample may be carry-over from other donors' samples. The specimen was PBMCs. CDR3 bases: TGTGCCACAACCTCGAGACTCGGTGAGCAGTTCTTC. Its protein is CATTSRLGEQFF.